This TCR beta chain was sequenced for a study of blood T cell repertoires in COVID-19. About the research overall: The United States, Italy and Spain provided the acute and convalescent COVID-19 samples. PBMCs, B-cell-depleted T cells, or T cells were the source of the cDNA or gDNA that made up the material.

In the original workflow: It was from reference gene primer amplification that nucleated cell counts were estimated. Clones were sequenced by immunoSEQ multiplex PCR, and TCRdb holds only the in-frame ones, with some missing. That table gives V, J and clone size, and the DNA gave D and trimming. The top ten hold approximately 10% of the sample, which has 150,000 or so clones, 88% seen once. V gave up 0 bases and J gave up 5 bases, with 11 bases separating them. The germline CDR1 and CDR2 sequences are SGHNT and YYREEE (reference sequence). This CDR3 has 14 residues. The sequenced sample was peripheral blood. The V call is TRBV5-4, the J call TRBJ1-1, with D maybe TRBD1 (5 bases). The receptor was isolated from a man in his fifties or sixties with acute or convalescent COVID-19. CDR3: CASSLDRGGTEAFF. In DNA, the CDR3 is TGTGCCAGCAGCTTGGATAGGGGAGGGACTGAAGCTTTCTTT.